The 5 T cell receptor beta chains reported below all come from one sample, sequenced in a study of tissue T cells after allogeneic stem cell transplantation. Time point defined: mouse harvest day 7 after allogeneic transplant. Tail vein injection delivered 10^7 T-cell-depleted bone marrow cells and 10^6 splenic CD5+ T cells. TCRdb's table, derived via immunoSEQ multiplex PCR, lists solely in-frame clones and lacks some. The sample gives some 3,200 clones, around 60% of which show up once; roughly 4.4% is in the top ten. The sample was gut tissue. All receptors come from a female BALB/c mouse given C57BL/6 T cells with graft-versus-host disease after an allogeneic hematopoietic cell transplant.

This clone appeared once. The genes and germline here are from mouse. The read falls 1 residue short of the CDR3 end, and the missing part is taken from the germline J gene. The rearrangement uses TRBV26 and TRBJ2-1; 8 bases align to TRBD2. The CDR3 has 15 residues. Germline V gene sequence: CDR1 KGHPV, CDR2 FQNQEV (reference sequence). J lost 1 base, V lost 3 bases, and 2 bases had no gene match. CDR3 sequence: CASSLWGVNYAEQFF. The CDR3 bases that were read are TGTGCCAGCAGTCTCTGGGGGGTGAACTATGCTGAGCAGTTC. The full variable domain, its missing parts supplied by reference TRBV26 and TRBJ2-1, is NSKVIQTPRYLVKGQGQKAKMRCIPEKGHPVVFWYQQNKNNEFKFLINFQNQEVLQQIDMTEKRFSAECPSNSPCSLEIQSSEAGDSALYLCASSLWGVNYAEQFFGPGTRLTVL.

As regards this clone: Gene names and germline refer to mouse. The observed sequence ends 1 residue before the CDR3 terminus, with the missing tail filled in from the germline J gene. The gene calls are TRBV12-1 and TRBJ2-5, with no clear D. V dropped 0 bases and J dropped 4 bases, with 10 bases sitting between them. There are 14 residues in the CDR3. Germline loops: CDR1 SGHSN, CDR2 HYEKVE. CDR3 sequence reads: CASSLERGKDTQYF. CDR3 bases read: TGTGCCAGCTCTCTCGAGCGAGGAAAAGACACCCAGTAC.

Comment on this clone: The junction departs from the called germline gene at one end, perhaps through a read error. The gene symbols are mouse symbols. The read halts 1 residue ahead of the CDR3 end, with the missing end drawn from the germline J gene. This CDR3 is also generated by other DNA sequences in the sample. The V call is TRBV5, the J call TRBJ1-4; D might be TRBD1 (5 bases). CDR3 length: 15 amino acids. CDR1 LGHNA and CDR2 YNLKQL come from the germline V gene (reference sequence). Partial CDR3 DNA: TGTGCCAGTAGCCCCCTCGGGGGGTCCAACGAAAGATTATTT. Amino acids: CASSPLGGSNERLF. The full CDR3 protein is CASSPLGGSNERLFF.

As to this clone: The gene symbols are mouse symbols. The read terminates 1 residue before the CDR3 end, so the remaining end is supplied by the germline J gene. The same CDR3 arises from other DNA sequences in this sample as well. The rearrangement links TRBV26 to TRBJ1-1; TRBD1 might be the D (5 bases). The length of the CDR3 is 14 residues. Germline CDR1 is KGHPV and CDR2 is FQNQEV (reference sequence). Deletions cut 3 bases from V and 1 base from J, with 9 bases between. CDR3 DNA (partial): TGTGCCAGCAGTCTTTCGCAGGGGAACACAGAAGTCTTC. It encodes CASSLSQGNTEVF. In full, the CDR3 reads CASSLSQGNTEVFF.

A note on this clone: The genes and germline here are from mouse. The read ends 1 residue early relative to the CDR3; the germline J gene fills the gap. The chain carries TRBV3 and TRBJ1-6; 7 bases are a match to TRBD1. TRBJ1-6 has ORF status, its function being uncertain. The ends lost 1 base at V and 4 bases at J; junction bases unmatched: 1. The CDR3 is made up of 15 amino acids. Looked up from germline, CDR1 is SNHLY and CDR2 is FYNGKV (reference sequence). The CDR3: CASSLGRGYNSPLYF. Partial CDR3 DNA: TGTGCCAGCAGCTTAGGCAGGGGGTATAATTCGCCCCTCTAC.